The clone carrying this T cell receptor beta chain has a count of ten or more. The target antigen is unknown. TCRdb re-derived calls from the reads in MiXCR, one entry per CDR3 protein. The table shows 450,000 to 550,000 distinct CDR3 sequences, with 16% occurring only once. This sample was taken from a study of T cell repertoires in cytomegalovirus infection. Whole-study context: Indications came from public TCR beta signatures; they pointed to CMV infection and to a matching HLA type.

Germline CDR1 SGHTA, CDR2 FQGTGA. The CDR3 contains 13 residues. Trimming took 5 bases from V and 4 from J, leaving 11 bases between them. Study conclusions and caveats: Carriers of CMV and the relevant HLA type were discriminated by public TCR beta frequency.

The clonotype comes from a human donor in good health (CMV status not recorded). Some clones in this sample may be carry-over from other donors' samples. Input material: CD8+ T cells from PBMCs. This sequence joins TRBV7-3 and TRBJ1-1; D unresolved. As DNA, the CDR3 is TGTGCCAGCAGCCCACAGTTAATCACTGAAGCTTTCTTT. Encoded protein: CASSPQLITEAFF.